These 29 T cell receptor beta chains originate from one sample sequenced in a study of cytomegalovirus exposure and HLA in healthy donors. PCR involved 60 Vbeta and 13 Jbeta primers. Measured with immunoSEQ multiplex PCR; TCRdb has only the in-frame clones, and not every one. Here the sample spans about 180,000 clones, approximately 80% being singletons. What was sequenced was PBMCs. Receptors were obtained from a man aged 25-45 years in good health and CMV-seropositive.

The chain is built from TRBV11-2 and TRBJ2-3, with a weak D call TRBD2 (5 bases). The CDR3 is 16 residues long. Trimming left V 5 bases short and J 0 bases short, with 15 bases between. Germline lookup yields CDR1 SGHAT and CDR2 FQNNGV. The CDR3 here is CASSLSGSSSTDTQYF. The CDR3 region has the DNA TGTGCCAGCAGCCTGTCTGGGAGTAGCAGCACAGATACGCAGTATTTT.

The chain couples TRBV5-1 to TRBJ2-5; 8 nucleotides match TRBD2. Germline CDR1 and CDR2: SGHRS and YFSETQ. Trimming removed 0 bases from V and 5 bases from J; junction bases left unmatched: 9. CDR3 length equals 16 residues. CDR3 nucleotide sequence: TGCGCCAGCAGCTTGGAGGGCTCGGGACTAGGGGAGACCCAGTACTTC. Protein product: CASSLEGSGLGETQYF.

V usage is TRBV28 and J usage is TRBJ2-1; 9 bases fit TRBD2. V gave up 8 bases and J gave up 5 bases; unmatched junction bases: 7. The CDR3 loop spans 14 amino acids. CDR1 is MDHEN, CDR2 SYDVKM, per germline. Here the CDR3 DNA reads TGTGCCAGCTCTAGCGGGGAACCTAACAATGAGCAGTTCTTC. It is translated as CASSSGEPNNEQFF.

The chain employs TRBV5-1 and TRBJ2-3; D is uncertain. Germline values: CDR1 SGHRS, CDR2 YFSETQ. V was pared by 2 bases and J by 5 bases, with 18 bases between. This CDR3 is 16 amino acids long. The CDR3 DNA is TGCGCCAGCAGCTTATTGATCCCTCGCTCCGGAGATACGCAGTATTTT. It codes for CASSLLIPRSGDTQYF.

CDR3 protein: CASSQGWGDTDTQYF. The CDR3 region has the DNA TGCGCCAGCAGCCAAGGGTGGGGGGACACAGATACGCAGTATTTT. V and J are TRBV4-3 and TRBJ2-3; a possible D gene is TRBD2 (6 bases). The CDR3 sequence is 15 residues long. In germline, CDR1 is LGHNA, CDR2 YSLEER. Trimming removed 1 base from V and 2 bases from J, with 10 bases in between.

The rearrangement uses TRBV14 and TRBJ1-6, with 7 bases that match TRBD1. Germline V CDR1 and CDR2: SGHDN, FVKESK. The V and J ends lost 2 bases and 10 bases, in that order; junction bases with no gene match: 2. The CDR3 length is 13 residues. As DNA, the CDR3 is TGTGCCAGCAGCCAAACAGGGGACTCACCCCTCCACTTT. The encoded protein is CASSQTGDSPLHF.

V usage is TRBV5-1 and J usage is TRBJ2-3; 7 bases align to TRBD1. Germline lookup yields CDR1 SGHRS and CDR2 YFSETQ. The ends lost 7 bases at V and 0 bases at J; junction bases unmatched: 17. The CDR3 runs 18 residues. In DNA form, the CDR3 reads TGCGCCAGCGCCACAGGGGATCTTTTGGGTTTTAGCACAGATACGCAGTATTTT. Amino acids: CASATGDLLGFSTDTQYF.

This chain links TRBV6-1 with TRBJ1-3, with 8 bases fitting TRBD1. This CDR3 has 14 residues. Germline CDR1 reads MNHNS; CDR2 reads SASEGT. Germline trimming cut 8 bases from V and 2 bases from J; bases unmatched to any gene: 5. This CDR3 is CASREQGAGNTIYF. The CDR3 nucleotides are TGTGCCAGCCGGGAACAGGGGGCTGGAAACACCATATATTTT.

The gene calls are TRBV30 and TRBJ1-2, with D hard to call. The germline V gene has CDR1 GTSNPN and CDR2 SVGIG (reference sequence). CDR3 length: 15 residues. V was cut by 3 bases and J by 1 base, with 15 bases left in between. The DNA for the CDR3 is TGTGCCTGGAGGTGGGAGCGGCAGTTTAACTATGGCTACACCTTC. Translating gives CAWRWERQFNYGYTF.

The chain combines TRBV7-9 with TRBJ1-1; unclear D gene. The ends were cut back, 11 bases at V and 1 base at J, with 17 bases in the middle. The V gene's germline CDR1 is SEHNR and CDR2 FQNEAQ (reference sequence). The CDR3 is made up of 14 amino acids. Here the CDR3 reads CASRLWQPNTEAFF. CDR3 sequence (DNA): TGTGCCTCTCGACTCTGGCAGCCGAACACTGAAGCTTTCTTT. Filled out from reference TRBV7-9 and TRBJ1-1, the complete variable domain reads DTGVSQNPRHKITKRGQNVTFRCDPISEHNRLYWYRQTLGQGPEFLTYFQNEAQLEKSRLLSDRFSAERPKGSFSTLEIQRTEQGDSAMYLCASRLWQPNTEAFFGQGTRLTVV.

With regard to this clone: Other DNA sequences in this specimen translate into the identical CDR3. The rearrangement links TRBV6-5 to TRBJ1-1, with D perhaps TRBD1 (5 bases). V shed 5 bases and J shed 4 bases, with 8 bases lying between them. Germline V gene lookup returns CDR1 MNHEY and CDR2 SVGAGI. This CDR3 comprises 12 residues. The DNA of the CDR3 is TGTGCCAGCAGTGGCGGGGGCACTGAAGCTTTCTTT. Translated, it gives CASSGGGTEAFF.

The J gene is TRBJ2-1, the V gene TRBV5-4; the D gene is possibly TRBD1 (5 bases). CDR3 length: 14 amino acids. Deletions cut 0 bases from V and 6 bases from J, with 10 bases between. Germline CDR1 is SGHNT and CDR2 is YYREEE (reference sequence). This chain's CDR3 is CASSLGGRANEQFF. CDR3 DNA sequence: TGTGCCAGCAGCTTGGGTGGCAGGGCCAATGAGCAGTTCTTC.

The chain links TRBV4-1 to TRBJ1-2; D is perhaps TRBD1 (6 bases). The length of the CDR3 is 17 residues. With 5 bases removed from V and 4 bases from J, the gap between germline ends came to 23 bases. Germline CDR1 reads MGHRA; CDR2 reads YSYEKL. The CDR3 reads CASSTLRITGFPYGYTF. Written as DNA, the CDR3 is TGCGCCAGCAGCACCCTTAGAATTACAGGGTTCCCCTATGGCTACACCTTC.

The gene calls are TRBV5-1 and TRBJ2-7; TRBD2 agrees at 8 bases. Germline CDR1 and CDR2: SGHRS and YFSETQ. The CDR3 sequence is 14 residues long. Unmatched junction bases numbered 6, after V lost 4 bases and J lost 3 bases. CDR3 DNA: TGCGCCAGCAGCGTCCGGGCGGGGGGCTACGAGCAGTACTTC. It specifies CASSVRAGGYEQYF.

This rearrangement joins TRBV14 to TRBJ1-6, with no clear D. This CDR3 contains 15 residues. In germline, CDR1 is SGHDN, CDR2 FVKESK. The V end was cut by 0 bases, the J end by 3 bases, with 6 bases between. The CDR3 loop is CASSQDRGYNSPLHF. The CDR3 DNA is TGTGCCAGCAGCCAAGATCGCGGCTATAATTCACCCCTCCACTTT.

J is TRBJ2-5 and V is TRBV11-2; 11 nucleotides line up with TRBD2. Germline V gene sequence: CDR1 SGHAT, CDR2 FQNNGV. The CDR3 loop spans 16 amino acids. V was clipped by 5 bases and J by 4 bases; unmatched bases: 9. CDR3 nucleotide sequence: TGTGCCAGCAGCCCAACTAGCGGGGGATTAGGAGAGACCCAGTACTTC. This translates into CASSPTSGGLGETQYF.

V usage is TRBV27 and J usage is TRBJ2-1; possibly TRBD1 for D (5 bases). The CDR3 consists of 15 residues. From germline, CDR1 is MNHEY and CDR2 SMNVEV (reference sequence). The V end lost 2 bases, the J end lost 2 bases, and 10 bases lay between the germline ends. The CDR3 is CASSLGRQPYNEQFF. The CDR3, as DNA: TGTGCCAGCAGTTTAGGAAGACAGCCCTACAATGAGCAGTTCTTC.

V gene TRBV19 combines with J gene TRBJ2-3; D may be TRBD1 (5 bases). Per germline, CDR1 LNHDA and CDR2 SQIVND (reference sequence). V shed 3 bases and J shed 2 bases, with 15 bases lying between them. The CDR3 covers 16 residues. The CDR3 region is CASSINSRVLTDTQYF. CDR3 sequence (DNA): TGTGCCAGTAGTATTAATAGCAGGGTCCTCACAGATACGCAGTATTTT. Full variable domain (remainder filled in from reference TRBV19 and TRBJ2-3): DGGITQSPKYLFRKEGQNVTLSCEQNLNHDAMYWYRQDPGQGLRLIYYSQIVNDFQKGDIAEGYSVSREKKESFPLTVTSAQKNPTAFYLCASSINSRVLTDTQYFGPGTRLTVL.

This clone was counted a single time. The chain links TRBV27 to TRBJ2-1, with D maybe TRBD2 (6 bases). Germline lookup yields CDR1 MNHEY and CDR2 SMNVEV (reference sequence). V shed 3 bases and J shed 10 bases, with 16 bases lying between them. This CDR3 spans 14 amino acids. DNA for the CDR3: TGTGCCAGCAGTTTTTCCGGAGGGCATCGGGAGCAGTTCTTC. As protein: CASSFSGGHREQFF.

The DNA of the CDR3 is TGTGCCAGCAGTGATTCTGGACCCGGGAGAGGGTCTTCCTACGAGCAGTACTTC. Translation gives CASSDSGPGRGSSYEQYF. The V call is TRBV25-1, the J call TRBJ2-7; tentatively, D is TRBD2 (6 bases). Germline V CDR1 and CDR2: MGHDK, SYGVNS. Between the trimmed V and J ends, which lost 3 bases and 1 base, there was a span of 22 bases. There are 18 residues in the CDR3.

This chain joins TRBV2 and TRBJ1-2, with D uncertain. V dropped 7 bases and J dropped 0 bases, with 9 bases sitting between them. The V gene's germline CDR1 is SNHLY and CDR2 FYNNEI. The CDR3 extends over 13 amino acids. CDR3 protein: CASKRVSNYGYTF. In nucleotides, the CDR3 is TGTGCCAGCAAGAGGGTCTCTAACTATGGCTACACCTTC.

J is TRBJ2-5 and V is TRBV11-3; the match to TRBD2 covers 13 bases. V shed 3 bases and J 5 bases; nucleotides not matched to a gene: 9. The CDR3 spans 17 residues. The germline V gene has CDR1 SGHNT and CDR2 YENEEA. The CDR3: CASSFAELAGGTETQYF. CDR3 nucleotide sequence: TGTGCCAGCAGCTTCGCCGAACTAGCGGGGGGGACTGAGACCCAGTACTTC. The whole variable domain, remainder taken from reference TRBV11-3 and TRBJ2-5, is EAGVVQSPRYKIIEKKQPVAFWCNPISGHNTLYWYLQNLGQGPELLIRYENEEAVDDSQLPKDRFSAERLKGVDSTLKIQPAELGDSAVYLCASSFAELAGGTETQYFGPGTRLLVL.

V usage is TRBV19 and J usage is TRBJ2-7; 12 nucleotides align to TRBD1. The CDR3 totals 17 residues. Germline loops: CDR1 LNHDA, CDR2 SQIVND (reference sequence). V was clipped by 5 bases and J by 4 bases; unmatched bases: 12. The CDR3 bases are TGTGCCAGTAGTGCAGGGACAGGGGGCTGGTCTCGATACGAGCAGTACTTC. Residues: CASSAGTGGWSRYEQYF.

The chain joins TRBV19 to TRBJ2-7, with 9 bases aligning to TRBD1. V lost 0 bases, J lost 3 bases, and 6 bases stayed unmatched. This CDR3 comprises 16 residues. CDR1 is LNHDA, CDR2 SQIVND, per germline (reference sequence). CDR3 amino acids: CASSIDLLTGGYEQYF. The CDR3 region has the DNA TGTGCCAGTAGTATAGATCTGCTGACAGGGGGCTACGAGCAGTACTTC.

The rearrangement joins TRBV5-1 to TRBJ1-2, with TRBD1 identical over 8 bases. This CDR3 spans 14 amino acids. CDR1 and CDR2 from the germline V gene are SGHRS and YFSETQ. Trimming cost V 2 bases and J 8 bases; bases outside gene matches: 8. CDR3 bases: TGCGCCAGCAGCTTAGTCCCAGGACAGGGAGGCTACACCTTC. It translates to CASSLVPGQGGYTF.

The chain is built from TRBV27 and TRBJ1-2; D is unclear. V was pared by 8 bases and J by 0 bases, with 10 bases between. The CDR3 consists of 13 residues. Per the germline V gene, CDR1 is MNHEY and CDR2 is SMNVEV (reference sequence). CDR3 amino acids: CASQRAANYGYTF. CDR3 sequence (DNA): TGTGCCAGCCAGAGGGCAGCTAACTATGGCTACACCTTC.

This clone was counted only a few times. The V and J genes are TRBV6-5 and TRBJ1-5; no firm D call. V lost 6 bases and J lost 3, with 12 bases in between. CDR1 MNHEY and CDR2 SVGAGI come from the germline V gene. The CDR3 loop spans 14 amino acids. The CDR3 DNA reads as TGTGCCAGCAGAAGACGGACTTACAATCAGCCCCAGCATTTT. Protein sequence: CASRRRTYNQPQHF.

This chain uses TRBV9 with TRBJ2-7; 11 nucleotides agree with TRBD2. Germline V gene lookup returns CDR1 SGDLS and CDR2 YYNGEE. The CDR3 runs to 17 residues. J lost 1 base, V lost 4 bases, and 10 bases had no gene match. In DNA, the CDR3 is TGTGCCAGCAGCCCTAAAACTAGCGGGGGTCAATCCTACGAGCAGTACTTC. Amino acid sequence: CASSPKTSGGQSYEQYF. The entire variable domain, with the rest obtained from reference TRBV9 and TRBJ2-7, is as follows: DSGVTQTPKHLITATGQRVTLRCSPRSGDLSVYWYQQSLDQGLQFLIQYYNGEERAKGNILERFSAQQFPDLHSELNLSSLELGDSALYFCASSPKTSGGQSYEQYFGPGTRLTVT.

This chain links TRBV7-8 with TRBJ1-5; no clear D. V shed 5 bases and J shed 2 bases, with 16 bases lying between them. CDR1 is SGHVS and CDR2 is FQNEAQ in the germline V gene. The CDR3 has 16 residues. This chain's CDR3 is CASSPQAAVGNQPQHF. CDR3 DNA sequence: TGTGCCAGCAGCCCACAAGCGGCCGTGGGCAATCAGCCCCAGCATTTT.